This entry concerns a single T cell receptor beta chain. The same CDR3 is also encoded by other DNA sequences in this sample. The method was immunoSEQ multiplex PCR; TCRdb's version includes in-frame clones alone and lacks a portion of them. Of about 86,000 clones in the sample, almost 90% are singletons; the top ten hold 6.9%. These data originate in a study of T cell responses to AZD1222 COVID-19 vaccine. The sample here was peripheral blood, taken 28 days after the second AZD1222 dose. The TCR comes from an adult who received the AZD1222 COVID-19 vaccine.

This CDR3 is CAISGGTEAFF. In nucleotides, the CDR3 is TGTGCCATCAGTGGTGGTACTGAAGCTTTCTTT. V and J are TRBV10-3 and TRBJ1-1; no clear D gene. The length of the CDR3 is 11 residues. The V end lost 4 bases, the J end lost 5 bases, and 5 bases lay between the germline ends. The germline gives CDR1 ENHRY, CDR2 SYGVKD.